This T cell receptor (beta chain) was sequenced during a study of PD-L1 blockade in urothelial cancer. Trimming took 2 bases from V and 0 from J, leaving 5 bases between them. Germline lookup yields CDR1 MRHNA and CDR2 SNTAGT. CDR3 size: 14 residues. TCRdb keeps only in-frame clones here, not all; method: immunoSEQ multiplex PCR. The top ten clones hold roughly 8% of a sample with approximately 83,000 clones, approximately 82% of them seen once. As for time point: peripheral blood 6 weeks after treatment start. This receptor was obtained from a man in his 70s with urothelial cancer. The material was PBMCs, obtained around atezolizumab (anti-PD-L1) treatment. The chain is built from TRBV6-4 and TRBJ2-1, with a weak D call TRBD2 (5 bases). CDR3 protein: CASSDGSSYNEQFF. DNA for the CDR3: TGTGCCAGCAGTGACGGGAGCTCCTACAATGAGCAGTTCTTC.